These 22 T cell receptor beta chains came from one sample sequenced in a study of cytotoxic CD8 clonotypes in ibrutinib-treated CLL. TCRdb's table, derived via immunoSEQ multiplex PCR, lists solely in-frame clones and lacks some. This sample has around 140,000 clones, with about 78% found just once. This material consisted of PBMCs, taken after 24 months of ibrutinib treatment. The receptors were sampled from a human donor with chronic lymphocytic leukemia.

This chain uses TRBV28 with TRBJ2-1; 9 bases are shared with TRBD1. The CDR3 runs 15 residues. Unmatched junction bases numbered 14, after V lost 8 bases and J lost 9 bases. CDR1 is MDHEN and CDR2 is SYDVKM in the germline V gene. The CDR3 nucleotides are TGTGCCAGCGCCCCGGGGGGCGACAGGGGGAGTGAGCAGTTCTTC. It specifies CASAPGGDRGSEQFF.

J is TRBJ2-7 and V is TRBV9; no clear D. The CDR3 consists of 15 residues. V was trimmed by 4 bases and J by 2 bases, leaving 16 bases between them. Germline V gene lookup returns CDR1 SGDLS and CDR2 YYNGEE. CDR3 nucleotides: TGTGCCAGCAGCCCCTTAGGGCGGAGTACCTACGAGCAGTACTTC. It translates to CASSPLGRSTYEQYF.

The chain recombines TRBV5-6 with TRBJ1-2; D not resolved. The CDR3 is made up of 14 amino acids. V lost 0 bases to trimming and J lost 9 bases, with 15 bases between them. The germline CDR1 and CDR2 sequences are SGHDT and YYEEEE. The CDR3 sequence is CASSLGVGSVSYTF. The CDR3 DNA reads as TGTGCCAGCAGCTTGGGGGTAGGGTCAGTGAGCTACACCTTC. Full variable domain (remainder filled in from reference TRBV5-6 and TRBJ1-2): DAGVTQSPTHLIKTRGQQVTLRCSPKSGHDTVSWYQQALGQGPQFIFQYYEEEERQRGNFPDRFSGHQFPNYSSELNVNALLLGDSALYLCASSLGVGSVSYTFGSGTRLTVV.

V is TRBV30 and J is TRBJ1-2, with D tentatively TRBD1 (5 bases). Trimming removed 0 bases from V and 3 bases from J, with 11 bases in between. Looked up from germline, CDR1 is GTSNPN and CDR2 is SVGIG (reference sequence). The CDR3 has 14 amino acids. The CDR3 DNA reads as TGTGCCTGGAGTGTGCGGCAGGGAGACTATGGCTACACCTTC. It encodes CAWSVRQGDYGYTF. Looking up the rest from reference TRBV30 and TRBJ1-2 gives the full variable domain: SQTIHQWPATLVQPVGSPLSLECTVEGTSNPNLYWYRQAAGRGLQLLFYSVGIGQISSEVPQNLSASRPQDRQFILSSKKLLLSDSGFYLCAWSVRQGDYGYTFGSGTRLTVV.

The chain recombines TRBV29-1 with TRBJ1-2, with 7 bases lining up with TRBD1. V lost 4 bases, J lost 5 bases, and 4 bases stayed unmatched. The CDR3 extends over 12 amino acids. Germline CDR1 SQVTM, CDR2 ANQGSEA. DNA for the CDR3: TGCAGCGTTGGGGGACAGCTATATGGCTACACCTTC. Protein sequence: CSVGGQLYGYTF.

V is TRBV28 and J is TRBJ2-2; no firm D call. With 8 bases removed from V and 4 bases from J, the gap between germline ends came to 8 bases. Per germline, CDR1 MDHEN and CDR2 SYDVKM. The CDR3 consists of 12 residues. The CDR3 DNA reads as TGTGCCAGCTTCGGACCCACCGGGGAGCTGTTTTTT. This codes for CASFGPTGELFF. Combining the CDR3 with reference TRBV28 and TRBJ2-2 gives the whole variable domain DVKVTQSSRYLVKRTGEKVFLECVQDMDHENMFWYRQDPGLGLRLIYFSYDVKMKEKGDIPEGYSVSREKKERFSLILESASTNQTSMYLCASFGPTGELFFGEGSRLTVL.

This chain links TRBV7-9 with TRBJ2-3, with 9 bases fitting TRBD2. The junction had 8 bases not matched to a gene; V was cut back by 1 base and J by 0 bases. This CDR3 comprises 18 residues. CDR1 is SEHNR and CDR2 is FQNEAQ in the germline V gene (reference sequence). CDR3 protein: CASSLVPLTSGSTDTQYF. CDR3 in DNA: TGTGCCAGCAGCTTAGTCCCTTTGACTAGCGGAAGCACAGATACGCAGTATTTT.

The rearrangement uses TRBV10-1 and TRBJ1-5; possible D gene TRBD1, 6 bases. The CDR3 runs 15 residues. V was trimmed by 6 bases and J by 2 bases, leaving 14 bases between them. Germline CDR1 WNHNN, CDR2 SYGVQD (reference sequence). The CDR3, as DNA: TGCGCCAGCAGGTGGGGGCCGAACCGCAATCAGCCCCAGCATTTT. It codes for CASRWGPNRNQPQHF.

The rearrangement joins TRBV7-9 to TRBJ2-3, with D unresolved. Germline assignment: CDR1 SEHNR and CDR2 FQNEAQ (reference sequence). CDR3 length: 14 residues. The V end was cut by 1 base, the J end by 0 bases, with 5 bases between. CDR3 bases: TGTGCCAGCAGCTTAGGTCAGAGCACAGATACGCAGTATTTT. It specifies CASSLGQSTDTQYF.

V is TRBV11-2 and J is TRBJ1-2; D not resolved. Trimming cost V 0 bases and J 5 bases, with 4 bases left between them. This CDR3 region has 12 residues. Germline V lookup: CDR1 SGHAT, CDR2 FQNNGV. This chain's CDR3 is CASSLEGYGYTF. The CDR3 nucleotides are TGTGCCAGCAGCTTAGAAGGGTATGGCTACACCTTC.

J is TRBJ2-7 and V is TRBV2, with 11 bases matching TRBD1. V dropped 6 bases and J dropped 4; count of bases not matched to a gene: 5. Germline CDR1 SNHLY, CDR2 FYNNEI. CDR3 length: 14 amino acids. DNA for the CDR3: TGTGCCAGCAGGGCCGGACAGGGGGCGTACGAGCAGTACTTC. Its protein is CASRAGQGAYEQYF.

This clone showed up just a few times. The chain links TRBV18 to TRBJ1-5; 8 nucleotides agree with TRBD1. Per the germline V gene, CDR1 is KGHSH and CDR2 is LQKENI. The CDR3 is 14 residues long. Trimming cost V 3 bases and J 5 bases; bases outside gene matches: 3. CDR3 region: CASSPGQGDQPQHF. The CDR3 DNA reads as TGTGCCAGCTCACCCGGACAGGGAGATCAGCCCCAGCATTTT.

This rearrangement joins TRBV11-2 to TRBJ2-1; D gene unclear. Trimming left V 0 bases short and J 7 bases short, with 10 bases between. The CDR3 consists of 14 residues. Germline CDR1 SGHAT, CDR2 FQNNGV. CDR3 region: CASSLDRLVNEQFF. The CDR3 coding sequence is TGTGCCAGCAGCTTAGATCGGTTGGTGAATGAGCAGTTCTTC.

V is TRBV2 and J is TRBJ2-7, with TRBD2 matching over 7 bases. CDR3 length: 13 residues. The junction had 6 bases not matched to a gene; V was cut back by 4 bases and J by 6 bases. Germline V lookup: CDR1 SNHLY, CDR2 FYNNEI. CDR3 amino acids: CASSVGREGEQYF. The CDR3 DNA reads TGTGCCAGCAGTGTAGGTAGGGAGGGCGAGCAGTACTTC.

The rearrangement links TRBV5-1 to TRBJ2-3; 13 bases line up with TRBD2. Germline trimming cut 3 bases from V and 4 bases from J; bases unmatched to any gene: 11. Germline loops: CDR1 SGHRS, CDR2 YFSETQ. The CDR3 is made up of 18 amino acids. The CDR3 here is CASSWTRTSGRGADTQYF. The CDR3 DNA reads as TGCGCCAGCAGCTGGACCCGGACTAGCGGGAGAGGTGCAGATACGCAGTATTTT.

CDR3 DNA sequence: TGTGCCTGCAGGGACAGAGCCCAAGAGACCCAGTACTTC. Its translation is CACRDRAQETQYF. The rearrangement links TRBV30 to TRBJ2-5; TRBD1 matches at 7 bases. The CDR3 runs to 13 residues. V was clipped by 6 bases and J by 1 base; unmatched bases: 5. Germline CDR1 GTSNPN, CDR2 SVGIG (reference sequence).

The chain is built from TRBV30 and TRBJ1-5; D not certain. The germline gives CDR1 GTSNPN, CDR2 SVGIG (reference sequence). V was clipped by 1 base and J by 5 bases, with 9 bases between them. This CDR3 is built from 13 residues. The CDR3 here is CAWSDTGDQPQHF. The CDR3 DNA is TGTGCCTGGAGTGATACCGGGGATCAGCCCCAGCATTTT.

The chain combines TRBV11-2 with TRBJ1-4; maybe TRBD1 (5 bases). The CDR3 covers 13 residues. The ends were cut back, 5 bases at V and 13 bases at J, with 17 bases in the middle. Germline V gene lookup returns CDR1 SGHAT and CDR2 FQNNGV. CDR3 DNA sequence: TGTGCCAGCAGCCCGGGAGACAGCCTAGGACTGTTTTTT. This translates into CASSPGDSLGLFF. The full variable domain, in which reference TRBV11-2 and TRBJ1-4 provide the parts outside the CDR3, is EAGVAQSPRYKIIEKRQSVAFWCNPISGHATLYWYQQILGQGPKLLIQFQNNGVVDDSQLPKDRFSAERLKGVDSTLKIQPAKLEDSAVYLCASSPGDSLGLFFGSGTQLSVL.

The chain employs TRBV6-1 and TRBJ1-2; the D is unclear. CDR3 size: 14 residues. The V gene lost 1 base and the J gene lost 7 bases, with 13 bases spanning the gap. Per germline, CDR1 MNHNS and CDR2 SASEGT. This chain's CDR3 is CASSEGRVAGGYTF. The CDR3 coding sequence is TGTGCCAGCAGTGAAGGCCGGGTCGCGGGTGGCTACACCTTC.

This clone was observed a handful of times. The chain joins TRBV16 to TRBJ2-7, with no clear D. The CDR3 loop spans 17 amino acids. Trimming took off 2 bases at V and 1 base at J, with 18 bases between the two ends. The germline V gene encodes CDR1 KGHSY and CDR2 FQNENV. In nucleotides, the CDR3 is TGTGCCAGCAGCCAAGAGAAAGGGATCCGGTCATCCTACGAGCAGTACTTC. Its protein is CASSQEKGIRSSYEQYF.

The CDR3 here is CASSPGTRRHIQYF. The CDR3 nucleotides are TGTGCCAGCAGTCCCGGGACTAGACGGCACATTCAGTACTTC. The chain carries TRBV6-5 and TRBJ2-4, with 8 bases aligning to TRBD2. V dropped 5 bases and J dropped 8; count of bases not matched to a gene: 8. The CDR3 length is 14 residues. The germline V gene has CDR1 MNHEY and CDR2 SVGAGI.

V is TRBV6-6 and J is TRBJ1-2; no clear D gene. Germline CDR1 MNHNY, CDR2 SVGAGI (reference sequence). The V end was cut by 8 bases, the J end by 0 bases, with 10 bases between. The CDR3 covers 13 residues. The CDR3 DNA reads as TGTGCCAGCGCCGTGGGTGCTAACTATGGCTACACCTTC. As protein: CASAVGANYGYTF.